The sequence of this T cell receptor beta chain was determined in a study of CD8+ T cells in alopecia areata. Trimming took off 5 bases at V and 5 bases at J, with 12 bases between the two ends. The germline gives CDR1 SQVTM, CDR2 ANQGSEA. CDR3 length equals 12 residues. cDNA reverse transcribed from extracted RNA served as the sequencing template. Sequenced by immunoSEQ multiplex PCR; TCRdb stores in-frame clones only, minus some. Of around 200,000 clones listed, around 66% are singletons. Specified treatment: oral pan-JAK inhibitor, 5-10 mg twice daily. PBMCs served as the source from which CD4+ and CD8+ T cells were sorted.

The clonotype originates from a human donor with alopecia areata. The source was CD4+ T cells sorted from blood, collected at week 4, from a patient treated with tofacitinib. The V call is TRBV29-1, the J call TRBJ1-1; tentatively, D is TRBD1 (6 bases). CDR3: CSVLTGKTEAFF. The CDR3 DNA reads TGCAGCGTTCTAACAGGGAAGACTGAAGCTTTCTTT.